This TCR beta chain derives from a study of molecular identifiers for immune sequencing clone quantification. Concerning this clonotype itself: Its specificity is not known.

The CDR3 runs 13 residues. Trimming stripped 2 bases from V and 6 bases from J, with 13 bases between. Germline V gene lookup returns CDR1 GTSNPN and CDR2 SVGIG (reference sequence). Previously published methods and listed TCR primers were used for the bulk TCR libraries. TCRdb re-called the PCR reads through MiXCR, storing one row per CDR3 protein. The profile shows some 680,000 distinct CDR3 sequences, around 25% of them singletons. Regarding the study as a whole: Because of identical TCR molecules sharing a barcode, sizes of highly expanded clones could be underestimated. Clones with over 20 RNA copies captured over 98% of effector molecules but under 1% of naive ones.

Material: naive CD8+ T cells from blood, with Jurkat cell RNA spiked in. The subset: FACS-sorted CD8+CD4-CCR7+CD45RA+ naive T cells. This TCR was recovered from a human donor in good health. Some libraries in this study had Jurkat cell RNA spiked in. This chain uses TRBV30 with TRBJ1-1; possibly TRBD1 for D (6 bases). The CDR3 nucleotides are TGTGCCTGGAGTACCGGGACATCCCCTGAAGCTTTCTTT. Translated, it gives CAWSTGTSPEAFF. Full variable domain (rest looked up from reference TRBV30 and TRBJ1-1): SQTIHQWPATLVQPVGSPLSLECTVEGTSNPNLYWYRQAAGRGLQLLFYSVGIGQISSEVPQNLSASRPQDRQFILSSKKLLLSDSGFYLCAWSTGTSPEAFFGQGTRLTVV.